Only a few counts were recorded for the clone carrying this T cell receptor (beta chain). The naive CD8 subset, CD45RO-negative cells positively selected for CCR7, excluded terminally differentiated effector memory CD45RA+ cells. The sample originates from a study of shared clonotypes between healthy human individuals. TCRdb's copy holds only in-frame clones and misses some; the assay was immunoSEQ multiplex PCR. The profile covers some 1,900,000 clones, with roughly 95% appearing a single time and roughly 1% taken by the ten largest. V was pared by 4 bases and J by 2 bases, with 6 bases between. The CDR3 length is 12 residues. The germline V gene encodes CDR1 PRHDT and CDR2 FYEKMQ (reference sequence).

The rearrangement uses TRBV13 and TRBJ2-7; D is uncertain. The TCR sequence derives from a man younger than 35 in good health. The sample taken for sequencing was naive CD8+ T cells sorted from blood. The CDR3 DNA reads TGTGCCAGCAGCTCTGAAACCTACGAGCAGTACTTC. It encodes CASSSETYEQYF.